These T cell receptor beta chains were read from a single sample in a study of T cells expressing NK-cell markers. TCRdb re-analyzed the 5' RACE reads; it lists each CDR3 protein once, without DNA. Reported are 440,000 or so distinct CDR3 sequences; the ten largest clones contain more than 7%. Sequenced input: blood T cells: a sorted CD56 or NKG2C T cell subset, CD4+ or CD8+ T cells, or bulk PBMC T cells (not recorded which). The receptors here all came from a woman between 18 and 75 years old in good health. Each CDR3 is given with its conserved first and last residue.

V gene,J gene,CDR3 protein
TRBV5-1,TRBJ2-3,CASSQTGITDTQYF
TRBV10-3,TRBJ2-3,CAISMDWTSTDTQYF
TRBV7-9,TRBJ2-5,CASSVVTGGAETQYF
TRBV27,TRBJ1-2,CASSLAGDVRGYTF
TRBV7-9,TRBJ2-1,CASKGLAATYNEQFF
TRBV20-1,TRBJ2-7,CSASDGSINEQYF
TRBV10-3,TRBJ2-1,CAISLASGGDNEQFF
TRBV19,TRBJ1-2,CASSTGTGNGYTF
TRBV20-1,TRBJ2-3,CSARRGSFADTQYF
TRBV7-3,TRBJ2-3,CASSLMAFTDTQYF
TRBV27,TRBJ2-3,CASSLGGGRAQYF
TRBV20-1,TRBJ2-7,CSARDRTDYTYEQYF
TRBV7-8,TRBJ2-2,CASSLGSLNTGELFF
TRBV7-9,TRBJ1-4,CASSDSGANEKLFF
TRBV28,TRBJ2-1,CASSPGGSGAYNEQFF
TRBV6-2/TRBV6-3,TRBJ2-1,CASSYDPLSPYNEQFF
TRBV4-3,TRBJ2-3,CASSQDGGGRAQYF
TRBV7-9,TRBJ2-7,CASSSDTGFEQYF
TRBV7-2,TRBJ2-3,CATGSWDQNTDTQYF
TRBV30,TRBJ1-1,CAWSIGGSTEAFF
TRBV6-5,TRBJ2-5,CASSYSGLAGGLWETQYF
TRBV28,TRBJ2-1,CASSLWADNEQFF
TRBV20-1,TRBJ2-2,CSGRQGLGTGELFF
TRBV28,TRBJ2-5,CASQGDPQETQYF
TRBV6-1,TRBJ2-4,CASVVGLSKNIQYF
TRBV5-1,TRBJ2-2,CASSLATNTGELFF
TRBV11-2,TRBJ2-2,CASSPTRDTELPGELFF
TRBV4-3,TRBJ2-5,CASSQGPQRGGQETQYF
TRBV10-2,TRBJ2-3,CASSEGVGTQYF
TRBV6-1,TRBJ1-6,CASSPGQGYNSPLHF
TRBV12-3/TRBV12-4,TRBJ1-6,CASSLEGARSPLHF
TRBV6-4,TRBJ2-1,CASSERGNEQFF
TRBV29-1,TRBJ1-5,CSAAGFVNQPQHF
TRBV5-1,TRBJ2-3,CASSLGGTSGTDTQYF
TRBV20-1,TRBJ2-1,CSANLAGSNEQFF
TRBV5-6,TRBJ2-1,CASSFDRPSSNEQFF
TRBV20-1,TRBJ2-1,CSAPKTEYYNEQFF
TRBV11-1,TRBJ2-1,CASSPTGLASYNEQFF
TRBV7-2,TRBJ2-1,CASSLRQIYSYNEQFF
TRBV29-1,TRBJ2-5,CSVAGTGQETQYF
TRBV20-1,TRBJ2-1,CSANPMGESWNEQFF
TRBV28,TRBJ2-7,CASHPGDGSYEQYF
TRBV4-2,TRBJ2-2,CASVSREGDTGELFF
TRBV4-3,TRBJ2-5,CASSQVIGEQETQYF
TRBV24-1,TRBJ1-3,CATSALPAGNTIYF
TRBV20-1,TRBJ2-1,CSARALAGVNNEQFF
TRBV4-1,TRBJ1-3,CASSPGTVGGNTIYF
TRBV10-2,TRBJ2-2,CASRDLWELFF
TRBV3-1,TRBJ1-5,CASSQDVGQPQHF
TRBV7-2,TRBJ1-1,CASSLSLGSEAFF
TRBV19,TRBJ2-1,CASSGGTAPYNEQFF
TRBV4-3,TRBJ2-4,CASSQDVLAGRNIQYF
TRBV30,TRBJ2-1,CAWVIFSGGADEQFF
TRBV7-9,TRBJ2-5,CASSATSLKQTQYF
TRBV6-1,TRBJ2-5,CASRPFTGKQETQYF